The entry below describes one T cell receptor (beta chain). The length of the CDR3 is 14 residues. Trimming took 4 bases from V and 3 from J; bases not matched to a gene: 4. Germline lookup yields CDR1 KGHSH and CDR2 LQKENI. Regarding time point: sample taken at primary tumor resection. Unsorted samples of tumor, nontumor lung or frozen PBMC had their whole RNA sequenced. Every TCR cDNA molecule carried a tag that served as a unique molecular identifier. TCRdb ran MiXCR on the 5' RACE reads and lists one entry per CDR3 protein. This table has roughly 70,000 distinct CDR3 sequences, about an eighth appearing once. This entry comes from a study of spatial heterogeneity in lung cancer.

Material: PBMCs, obtained at surgery. The chain links TRBV18 to TRBJ2-7; 9 nucleotides agree with TRBD2. The origin of this receptor is a male donor with early-stage non-small cell lung cancer. CDR3 coding DNA: TGTGCCAGCTCACTAGGACTAGCGTACTACGAGCAGTACTTC. This translates into CASSLGLAYYEQYF. Full variable domain (remainder filled in from reference TRBV18 and TRBJ2-7): NAGVMQNPRHLVRRRGQEARLRCSPMKGHSHVYWYRQLPEEGLKFMVYLQKENIIDESGMPKERFSAEFPKEGPSILRIQQVVRGDSAAYFCASSLGLAYYEQYFGPGTRLTVT.